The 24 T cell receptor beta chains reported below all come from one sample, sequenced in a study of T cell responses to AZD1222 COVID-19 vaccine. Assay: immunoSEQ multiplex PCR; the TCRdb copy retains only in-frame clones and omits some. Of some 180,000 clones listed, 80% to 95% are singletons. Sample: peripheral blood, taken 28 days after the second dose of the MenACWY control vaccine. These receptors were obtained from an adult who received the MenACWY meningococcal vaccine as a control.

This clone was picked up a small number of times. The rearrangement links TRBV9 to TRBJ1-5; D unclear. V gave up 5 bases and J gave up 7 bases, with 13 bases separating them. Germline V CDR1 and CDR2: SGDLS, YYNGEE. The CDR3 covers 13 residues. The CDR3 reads CASSYSYGQPQHF. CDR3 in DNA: TGTGCCAGCAGTTACAGTTATGGGCAGCCCCAGCATTTT.

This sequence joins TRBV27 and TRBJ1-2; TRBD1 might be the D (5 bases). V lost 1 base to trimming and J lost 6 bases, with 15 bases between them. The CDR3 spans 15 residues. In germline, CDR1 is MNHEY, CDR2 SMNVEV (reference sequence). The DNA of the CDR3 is TGTGCCAGCAGTTTATTTTCCGGGCAGGGTAATGGCTACACCTTC. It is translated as CASSLFSGQGNGYTF.

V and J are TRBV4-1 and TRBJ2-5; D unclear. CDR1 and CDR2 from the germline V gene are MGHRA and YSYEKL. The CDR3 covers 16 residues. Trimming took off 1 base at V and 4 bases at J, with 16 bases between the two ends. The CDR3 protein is CASSQGLSMLRETQYF. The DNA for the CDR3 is TGCGCCAGCAGCCAAGGGTTGAGCATGTTACGAGAGACCCAGTACTTC.

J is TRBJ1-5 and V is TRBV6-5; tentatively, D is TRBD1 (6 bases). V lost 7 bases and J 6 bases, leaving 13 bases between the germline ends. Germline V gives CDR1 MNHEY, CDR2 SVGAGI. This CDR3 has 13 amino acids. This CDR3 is CASKGGVAQPQHF. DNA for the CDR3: TGTGCCAGCAAAGGGGGTGTGGCTCAGCCCCAGCATTTT.

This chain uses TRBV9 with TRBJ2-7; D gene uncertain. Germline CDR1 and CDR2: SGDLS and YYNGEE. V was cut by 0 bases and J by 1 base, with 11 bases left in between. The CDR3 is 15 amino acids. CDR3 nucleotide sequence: TGTGCCAGCAGCGTAGGGACCGTGGCATCCTACGAGCAGTACTTC. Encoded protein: CASSVGTVASYEQYF. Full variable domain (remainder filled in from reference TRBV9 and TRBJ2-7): DSGVTQTPKHLITATGQRVTLRCSPRSGDLSVYWYQQSLDQGLQFLIQYYNGEERAKGNILERFSAQQFPDLHSELNLSSLELGDSALYFCASSVGTVASYEQYFGPGTRLTVT.

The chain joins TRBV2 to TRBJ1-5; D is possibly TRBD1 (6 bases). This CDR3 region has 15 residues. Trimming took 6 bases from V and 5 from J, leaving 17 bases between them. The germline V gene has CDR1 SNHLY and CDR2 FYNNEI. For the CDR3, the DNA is TGTGCCAGCAGGAGGGGAGGGACAACCGATCAGCCCCAGCATTTT. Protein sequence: CASRRGGTTDQPQHF.

This CDR3 reads CASSQGQMGNEKLFF. The CDR3 DNA follows: TGCGCCAGCAGCCAAGGGCAAATGGGTAATGAAAAACTGTTTTTT. The rearrangement uses TRBV4-3 and TRBJ1-4; D not resolved. Trimming cost V 1 base and J 4 bases, with 10 bases left between them. CDR1 is LGHNA and CDR2 is YSLEER in the germline V gene. The CDR3 runs to 15 residues.

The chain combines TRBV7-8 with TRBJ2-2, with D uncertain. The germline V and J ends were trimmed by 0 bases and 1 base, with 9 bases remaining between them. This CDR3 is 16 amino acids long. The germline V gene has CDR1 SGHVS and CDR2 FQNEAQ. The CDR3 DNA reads TGTGCCAGCAGCTTAGCGACGGTGCTGAACACCGGGGAGCTGTTTTTT. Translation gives CASSLATVLNTGELFF.

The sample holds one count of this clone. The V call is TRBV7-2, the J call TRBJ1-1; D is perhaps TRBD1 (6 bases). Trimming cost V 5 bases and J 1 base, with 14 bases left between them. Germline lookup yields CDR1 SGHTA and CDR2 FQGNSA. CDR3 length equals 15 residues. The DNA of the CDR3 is TGTGCCAGCAGCCAGACTAGGGGGGCGAACACTGAAGCTTTCTTT. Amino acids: CASSQTRGANTEAFF.

The CDR3 reads CASRVGVVRGTDTQYF. CDR3 coding DNA: TGCGCCAGCAGGGTTGGGGTCGTTAGGGGCACAGATACGCAGTATTTT. The genes are TRBV5-1 and TRBJ2-3; no definite D call. The V end was cut by 5 bases, the J end by 1 base, with 17 bases between. From germline, CDR1 is SGHRS and CDR2 YFSETQ. CDR3 length equals 16 residues.

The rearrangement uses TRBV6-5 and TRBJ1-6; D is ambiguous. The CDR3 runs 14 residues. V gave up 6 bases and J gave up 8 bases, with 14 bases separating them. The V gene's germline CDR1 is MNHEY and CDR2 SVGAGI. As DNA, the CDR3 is TGTGCCAGCAGGAACACCGAATCCCATTCACCCCTCCACTTT. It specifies CASRNTESHSPLHF.

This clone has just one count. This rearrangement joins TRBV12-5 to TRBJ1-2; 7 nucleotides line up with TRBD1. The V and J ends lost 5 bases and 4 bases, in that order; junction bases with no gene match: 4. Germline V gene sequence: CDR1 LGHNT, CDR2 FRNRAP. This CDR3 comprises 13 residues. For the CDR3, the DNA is TGTGCTAGTGGTCCGGGGACAGCCTATGGCTACACCTTC. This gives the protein CASGPGTAYGYTF.

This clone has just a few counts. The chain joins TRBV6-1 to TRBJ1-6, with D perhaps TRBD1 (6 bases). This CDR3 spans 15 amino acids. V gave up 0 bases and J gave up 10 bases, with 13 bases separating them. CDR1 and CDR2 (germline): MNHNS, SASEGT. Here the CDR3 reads CASSEAGAGDSPLHF. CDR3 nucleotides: TGTGCCAGCAGTGAAGCCGGGGCAGGGGACTCACCCCTCCACTTT.

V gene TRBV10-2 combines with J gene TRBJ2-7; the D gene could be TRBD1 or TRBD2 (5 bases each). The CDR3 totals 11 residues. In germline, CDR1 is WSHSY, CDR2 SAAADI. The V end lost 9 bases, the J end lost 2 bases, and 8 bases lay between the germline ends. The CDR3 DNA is TGCGCCAGTTTGGGGGCCTACGAGCAGTACTTC. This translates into CASLGAYEQYF.

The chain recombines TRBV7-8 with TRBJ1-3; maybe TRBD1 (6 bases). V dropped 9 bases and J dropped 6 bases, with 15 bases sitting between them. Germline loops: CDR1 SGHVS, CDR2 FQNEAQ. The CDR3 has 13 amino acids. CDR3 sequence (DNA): TGTGCCAGTAAAGGGGGGAATGAAAACACCATATATTTT. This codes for CASKGGNENTIYF. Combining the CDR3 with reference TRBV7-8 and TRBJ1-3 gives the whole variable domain GAGVSQSPRYKVAKRGQDVALRCDPISGHVSLFWYQQALGQGPEFLTYFQNEAQLDKSGLPSDRFFAERPEGSVSTLKIQRTQQEDSAVYLCASKGGNENTIYFGEGSWLTVV.

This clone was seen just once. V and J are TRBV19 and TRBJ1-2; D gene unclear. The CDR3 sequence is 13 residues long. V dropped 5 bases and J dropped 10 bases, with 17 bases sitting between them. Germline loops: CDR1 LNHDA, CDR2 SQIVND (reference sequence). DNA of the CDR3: TGTGCCAGTAGTCCTTCCGTCGGGGAAATCTACACCTTC. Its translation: CASSPSVGEIYTF.

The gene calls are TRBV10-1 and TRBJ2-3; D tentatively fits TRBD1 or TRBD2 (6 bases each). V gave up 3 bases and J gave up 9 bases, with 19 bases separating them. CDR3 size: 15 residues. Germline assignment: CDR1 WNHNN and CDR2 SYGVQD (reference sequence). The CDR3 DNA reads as TGCGCCAGCAGTGATCGCTCGGGGGCAAAGGGGACGCAGTATTTT. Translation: CASSDRSGAKGTQYF.

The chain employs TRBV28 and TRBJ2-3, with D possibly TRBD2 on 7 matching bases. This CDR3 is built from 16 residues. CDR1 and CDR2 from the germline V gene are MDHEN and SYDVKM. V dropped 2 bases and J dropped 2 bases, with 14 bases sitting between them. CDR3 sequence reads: CASSLRGAPITDTQYF. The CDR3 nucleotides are TGTGCCAGCAGTTTACGGGGGGCTCCAATCACAGATACGCAGTATTTT.

The CDR3: CASSYGHQSLYEQYF. DNA for the CDR3: TGTGCCAGCAGCTATGGACATCAATCACTGTACGAGCAGTACTTC. The chain uses TRBV9 and TRBJ2-7, with D possibly TRBD1 on 5 matching bases. CDR3 size: 15 residues. The germline gives CDR1 SGDLS, CDR2 YYNGEE. Trimming took 4 bases from V and 4 from J, leaving 18 bases between them.

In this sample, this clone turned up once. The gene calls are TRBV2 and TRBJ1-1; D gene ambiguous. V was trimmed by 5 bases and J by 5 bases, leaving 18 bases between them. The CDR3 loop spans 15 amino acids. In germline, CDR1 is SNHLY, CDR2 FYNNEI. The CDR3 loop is CASSSQDGPRTEAFF. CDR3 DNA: TGTGCCAGCAGTTCCCAGGACGGTCCGAGAACTGAAGCTTTCTTT.

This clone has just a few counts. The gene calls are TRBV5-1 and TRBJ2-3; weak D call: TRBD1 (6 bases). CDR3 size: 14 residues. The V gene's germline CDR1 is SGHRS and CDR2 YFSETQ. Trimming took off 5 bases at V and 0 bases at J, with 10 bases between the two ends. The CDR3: CASRPGASTDTQYF. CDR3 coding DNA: TGCGCCAGCAGACCAGGGGCTAGCACAGATACGCAGTATTTT.

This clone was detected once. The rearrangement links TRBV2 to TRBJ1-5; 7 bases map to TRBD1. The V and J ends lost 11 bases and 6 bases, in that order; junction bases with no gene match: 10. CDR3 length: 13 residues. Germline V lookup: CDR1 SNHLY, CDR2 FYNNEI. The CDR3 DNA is TGTGCCGGAGGGGGGACAGATCTTCAGCCCCAGCATTTT. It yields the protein CAGGGTDLQPQHF.

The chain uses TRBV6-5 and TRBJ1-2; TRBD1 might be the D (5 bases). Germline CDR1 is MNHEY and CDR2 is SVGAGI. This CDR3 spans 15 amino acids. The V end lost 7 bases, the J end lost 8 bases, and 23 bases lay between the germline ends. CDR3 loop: CASTSSRSQGAGYTF. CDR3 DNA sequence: TGTGCCAGCACCTCGAGCCGGTCCCAGGGCGCGGGCTACACCTTC.

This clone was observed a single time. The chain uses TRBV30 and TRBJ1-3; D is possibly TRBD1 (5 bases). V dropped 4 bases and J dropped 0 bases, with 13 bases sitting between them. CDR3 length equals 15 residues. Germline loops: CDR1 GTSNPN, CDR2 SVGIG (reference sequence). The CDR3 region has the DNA TGTGCCTGGAACTATGGAGACAGCTCTGGAAACACCATATATTTT. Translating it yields CAWNYGDSSGNTIYF.